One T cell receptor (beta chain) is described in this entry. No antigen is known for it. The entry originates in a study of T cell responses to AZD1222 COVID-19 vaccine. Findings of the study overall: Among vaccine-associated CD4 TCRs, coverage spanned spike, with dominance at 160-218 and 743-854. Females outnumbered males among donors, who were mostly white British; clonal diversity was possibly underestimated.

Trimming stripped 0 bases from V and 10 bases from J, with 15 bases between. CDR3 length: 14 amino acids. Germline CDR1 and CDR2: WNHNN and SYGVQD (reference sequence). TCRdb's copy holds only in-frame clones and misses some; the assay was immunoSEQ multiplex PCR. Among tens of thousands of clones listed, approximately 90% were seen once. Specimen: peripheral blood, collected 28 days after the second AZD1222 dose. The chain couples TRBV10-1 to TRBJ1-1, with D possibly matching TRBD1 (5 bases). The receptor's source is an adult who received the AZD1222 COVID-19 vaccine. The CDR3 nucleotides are TGCGCCAGCAGTGAGTCCAGGGCGTTCTCGGGAGCTTTCTTT. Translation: CASSESRAFSGAFF.